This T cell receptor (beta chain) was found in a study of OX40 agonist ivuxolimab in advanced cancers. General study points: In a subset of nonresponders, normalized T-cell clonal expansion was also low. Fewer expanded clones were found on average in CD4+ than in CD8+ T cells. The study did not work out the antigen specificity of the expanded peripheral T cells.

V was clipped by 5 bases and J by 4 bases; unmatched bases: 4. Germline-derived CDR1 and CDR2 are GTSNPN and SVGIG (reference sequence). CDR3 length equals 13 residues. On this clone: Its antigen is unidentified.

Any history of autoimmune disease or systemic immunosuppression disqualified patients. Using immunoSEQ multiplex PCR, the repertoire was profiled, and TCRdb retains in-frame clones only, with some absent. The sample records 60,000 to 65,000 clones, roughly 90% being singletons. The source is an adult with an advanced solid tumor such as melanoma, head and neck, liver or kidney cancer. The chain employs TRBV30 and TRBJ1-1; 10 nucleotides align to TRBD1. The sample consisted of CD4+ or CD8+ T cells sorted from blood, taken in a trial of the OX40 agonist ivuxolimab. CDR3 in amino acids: CAWDRGQATEAFF. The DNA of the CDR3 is TGTGCCTGGGACAGGGGGCAGGCCACTGAAGCTTTCTTT.